Listed below are T cell receptor beta chains from one sample, sequenced in a study of cytomegalovirus exposure and HLA in healthy donors. The table came from immunoSEQ multiplex PCR; TCRdb's copy has only in-frame clones and leaves some out. The repertoire includes roughly 130,000 clones, around 70% of them detected once, and less than 2% sits in the top ten. The sequenced material came from PBMCs. The origin of the receptors is a young man in good health and CMV-seropositive. The CDR3 runs from the conserved cysteine through the conserved F or W. D genes are given only for firm matches. Expanded clones are given a class, and other clones once, few, many or no size at all.

j_call v_call clone_size d_call cdr3_aa cdr3_nt
TRBJ2-7 TRBV7-8 - TRBD1 CASSLVQGASYEQYF TGTGCCAGCAGCTTAGTCCAGGGGGCCTCCTACGAGCAGTACTTC
TRBJ2-3 TRBV9 medium-sized TRBD2 CASSFSGSLSDTQYF TGTGCCAGCAGCTTTAGCGGGAGTCTTTCCGATACGCAGTATTTT
TRBJ1-4 TRBV5-5 - - CASSGPTGTEEKLFF TGTGCCAGCAGCGGACCCACGGGAACAGAGGAAAAACTGTTTTTT
TRBJ2-1 TRBV7-2 - TRBD2 CASSATGTSGSWEQFF TGTGCCAGCAGCGCTACCGGGACTAGCGGGAGTTGGGAGCAGTTCTTC
TRBJ1-6 TRBV7-9 once - CASSLEAGNSPLHF TGTGCCAGCAGCTTAGAAGCGGGTAATTCACCCCTCCACTTT
TRBJ2-1 TRBV28 - - CASSSTWFANEQFF TGTGCCAGCAGTTCTACCTGGTTTGCCAATGAGCAGTTCTTC
TRBJ1-5 TRBV2 few TRBD1 CASSGTGPPGNQPQHF TGTGCCAGCAGTGGGACAGGGCCCCCGGGCAATCAGCCCCAGCATTTT
TRBJ2-1 TRBV7-9 - TRBD1 CSSSLGQGVGNEQFF TGTTCCAGCAGCTTGGGACAGGGGGTGGGGAATGAGCAGTTCTTC
TRBJ1-4 TRBV5-1 - TRBD1 CASSSLGQGGGEKLFF TGCGCCAGCAGCTCCCTTGGACAGGGAGGGGGTGAAAAACTGTTTTTT
TRBJ2-1 TRBV7-2 - TRBD2 CASSLLAGLNEQFF TGTGCCAGCAGCTTACTAGCGGGCCTCAATGAGCAGTTCTTC
TRBJ2-7 TRBV5-6 - TRBD1 CASSLDPGQGREQYF TGTGCCAGCAGCCTGGACCCGGGACAGGGTAGAGAGCAGTACTTC
TRBJ2-3 TRBV5-1 - - CASSLWAPDTQYF TGCGCCAGCAGCTTGTGGGCCCCAGATACGCAGTATTTT
TRBJ2-2 TRBV4-3 - TRBD2 CASSQVRRETGELFF TGCGCCAGCAGCCAAGTTCGGCGGGAGACCGGGGAGCTGTTTTTT
TRBJ2-2 TRBV2 - TRBD1 CASLHRDRKNTGELSF TGTGCCAGCCTCCACCGGGACAGAAAGAACACCGGGGAGCTGTCTTTT
TRBJ2-7 TRBV10-3 - - CAISDSRDNYEQYF TGTGCCATCAGTGACTCCCGGGACAACTACGAGCAGTACTTC
TRBJ2-1 TRBV7-3 - - CASSSPDLAVNEQFF TGTGCCAGCAGCTCCCCGGACTTGGCCGTAAATGAGCAGTTCTTC
TRBJ2-6 TRBV5-4 - TRBD2 CASSLPGGGSFSGANVLTF TGTGCCAGCAGCTTGCCGGGAGGAGGGTCTTTCTCTGGGGCCAACGTCCTGACTTTC
TRBJ2-7 TRBV10-3 once TRBD2 CAISEGTSETYEQYF TGTGCCATCAGTGAGGGAACTAGCGAGACCTACGAGCAGTACTTC
TRBJ2-4 TRBV6-5 - - CASSSPVANIQYF TGTGCCAGCAGTTCCCCGGTAGCAAACATTCAGTACTTC
TRBJ1-2 TRBV2 - TRBD1 CASESDRAKIGYTF TGTGCCAGTGAGTCAGACAGGGCAAAAATTGGCTACACCTTC
TRBJ2-4 TRBV7-2 - TRBD2 CASSLRFSGAKNIQYF TGTGCCAGCAGCCTCCGGTTTAGCGGGGCCAAAAACATTCAGTACTTC
TRBJ1-5 TRBV6-1 - - CASSAYREVGQPQHF TGTGCCAGCAGTGCGTACAGGGAAGTTGGTCAGCCCCAGCATTTT
TRBJ1-2 TRBV7-2 - - CASSASRRGRLYGYTF TGTGCCAGCAGCGCCAGCCGCCGCGGGCGTCTCTATGGCTACACCTTC
TRBJ1-5 TRBV4-1 - TRBD1 CASSVRDRGNQPQHF TGCGCCAGCAGCGTCCGGGACAGGGGAAATCAGCCCCAGCATTTT
TRBJ2-3 TRBV7-7 - TRBD2 CASSKGLAGGPRTDTQYF TGTGCTAGCAGCAAAGGACTAGCGGGAGGACCCCGCACAGATACGCAGTATTTT
TRBJ1-2 TRBV9 - TRBD1 CASSVEDRGRLSTGYTF TGTGCCAGCAGCGTAGAAGACAGGGGGCGCTTAAGTACTGGCTACACCTTC
TRBJ2-1 TRBV5-4 - TRBD2 CASSLALKVVAGYNEQFF TGTGCCAGCAGCTTGGCCTTAAAGGTGGTAGCGGGCTACAATGAGCAGTTCTTC
TRBJ2-7 TRBV5-1 - TRBD1 CATGLGTGGREQYF TGCGCCACCGGACTAGGGACAGGGGGTCGGGAGCAGTACTTC
TRBJ2-1 TRBV6-5 - TRBD2 CASSYSRASGAVGEFF TGTGCCAGCAGTTACTCTCGGGCTAGCGGGGCCGTCGGTGAGTTCTTC
TRBJ1-5 TRBV6-1 - TRBD1 CASRRGSGQGMSQHF TGTGCCAGCAGGAGGGGGTCGGGACAGGGAATGTCCCAGCATTTT
TRBJ2-2 TRBV5-1 - TRBD2 CASSLGLARSTGELFF TGCGCCAGCAGCTTGGGACTAGCGCGAAGCACCGGGGAGCTGTTTTTT
TRBJ1-2 TRBV6-5 - TRBD1 CASSYGRGEYGYTF TGTGCCAGCAGTTACGGCAGGGGGGAGTATGGCTACACCTTC
TRBJ2-1 TRBV5-1 once - CASSPDSITGEQFF TGCGCCAGCAGCCCCGACTCTATCACGGGAGAGCAGTTCTTC
TRBJ2-1 TRBV7-9 - TRBD2 CASSSFALAEYNEQFF TGTGCCAGCAGCTCTTTCGCACTAGCGGAGTACAATGAGCAGTTCTTC
TRBJ1-2 TRBV10-3 - TRBD1 CAIRPQGASYGYTF TGTGCCATCAGACCTCAGGGGGCTAGCTATGGCTACACCTTC
TRBJ2-1 TRBV25-1 - TRBD2 CASISSGSYNEQFF TGTGCCAGCATCTCTAGCGGGTCCTACAATGAGCAGTTCTTC
TRBJ2-5 TRBV7-9 - TRBD1 CSSSPLGQGVETQYF TGTTCCAGCAGCCCCCTGGGACAGGGTGTAGAGACCCAGTACTTC
TRBJ2-6 TRBV2 - TRBD1 CASSPGGQGYRKANVLTF TGTGCCAGCAGCCCGGGGGGACAGGGTTATCGTAAGGCCAACGTCCTGACTTTC
TRBJ1-2 TRBV20-1 - - CSTRGASGYTF TGCAGTACCCGGGGGGCATCGGGCTACACCTTC
TRBJ1-1 TRBV19 few TRBD1 CASSEQGLHTEAFF TGTGCCAGTAGCGAACAGGGGCTACACACTGAAGCTTTCTTT
TRBJ2-1 TRBV4-3 - TRBD2 CASSPVVAGGRAWHEQFF TGCGCCAGCAGCCCAGTTGTCGCCGGTGGGAGGGCGTGGCATGAGCAGTTCTTC
TRBJ2-1 TRBV4-1 - TRBD2 CASSQGLAGDESYNEQFF TGCGCCAGCAGCCAAGGGCTAGCGGGAGACGAATCCTACAATGAGCAGTTCTTC
TRBJ2-1 TRBV4-3 - - CASSQDTFGGRSYNEQFF TGCGCCAGCAGCCAAGATACCTTCGGGGGAAGGTCCTACAATGAGCAGTTCTTC
TRBJ2-7 TRBV28 - TRBD1 CASSHRTGQGGYEQYF TGTGCCAGCAGTCACCGAACGGGACAGGGTGGGTACGAGCAGTACTTC
TRBJ2-1 TRBV14 - - CASSQLTVSIEQFF TGTGCCAGCAGCCAACTGACAGTATCAATTGAGCAGTTCTTC
TRBJ2-1 TRBV19 - - CASSIGGVGTYNEQFF TGTGCCAGTAGTATCGGAGGGGTCGGTACCTACAATGAGCAGTTCTTC
TRBJ1-1 TRBV28 - TRBD1 CASSVGQGGSEAFF TGTGCCAGCAGTGTCGGACAGGGGGGGTCTGAAGCTTTCTTT
TRBJ2-1 TRBV11-2 - TRBD2 CASSSWTSGRYNEQFF TGTGCCAGCAGCTCGTGGACTAGCGGGAGGTACAATGAGCAGTTCTTC
TRBJ1-2 TRBV29-1 - TRBD1 CSVQDRTDRYTF TGCAGCGTTCAGGACAGGACGGATCGCTACACCTTC
TRBJ2-2 TRBV5-1 few - CASSLVVNTGELFF TGCGCCAGCAGCTTGGTAGTAAACACCGGGGAGCTGTTTTTT
TRBJ2-1 TRBV11-2 - TRBD2 CASSYLAGGLNEQFF TGTGCCAGCAGCTATTTAGCGGGAGGCTTGAATGAGCAGTTCTTC
TRBJ2-5 TRBV4-3 - - CASSQEGGAWETQYF TGCGCCAGCAGCCAAGAAGGAGGGGCCTGGGAGACCCAGTACTTC
TRBJ1-4 TRBV6-1 few - CASSENHRDIEKLFF TGTGCCAGCAGTGAAAATCACAGGGATATTGAAAAACTGTTTTTT
TRBJ1-2 TRBV5-4 - TRBD1 CASSNGQGGWANYGYTF TGTGCCAGCAGCAACGGACAGGGTGGATGGGCTAACTATGGCTACACCTTC
TRBJ2-2 TRBV6-5 - - CASRAGRTGELFF TGTGCCAGCAGGGCGGGGCGTACCGGGGAGCTGTTTTTT
TRBJ2-1 TRBV6-4 few TRBD2 CASSVSGGSYNEQFF TGTGCCAGCAGTGTAAGCGGGGGGTCCTACAATGAGCAGTTCTTC